This TCR beta chain was sequenced for a study of cytomegalovirus exposure and HLA in healthy donors. As regards this clone: No antigen is known for it.

Primers: 60 Vbeta forward and 13 Jbeta reverse. Clones were sequenced by immunoSEQ multiplex PCR, and TCRdb holds only the in-frame ones, with some missing. The sample lists over 100,000 clones, about two thirds occurring once. Study findings and constraints: TCR beta sequences numbering 15,000 to 20,000 were associated with HLA alleles at 0.05 false discovery rate in a later analysis.

Sequenced sample: PBMCs. The origin of this receptor is a woman in her sixties or seventies in good health and CMV-seropositive.

The CDR3 sequence is CASSMGQGAYQPQHF. CDR3 coding DNA: TGTGCCAGCAGTATGGGGCAGGGGGCTTATCAGCCCCAGCATTTT. V is TRBV27 and J is TRBJ1-5; 8 nucleotides match TRBD1. The CDR3 totals 15 residues. Germline V gene sequence: CDR1 MNHEY, CDR2 SMNVEV (reference sequence). The V and J ends lost 5 bases and 5 bases, in that order; junction bases with no gene match: 8.